This TCR beta chain was obtained from a study of long-term antiretroviral therapy in people with HIV. Regarding the study as a whole: Absence of data on ART adherence, viral resistance or therapy changes was noted. Pre-ART clonal expansions dominated every time point's repertoire.

The CDR3 has 15 residues. V dropped 3 bases and J dropped 2 bases, with 14 bases sitting between them. Germline V gene lookup returns CDR1 SGHTA and CDR2 FQGNSA. Every donor had one or more pre-ART and two or more post-ART PBMC samples. Roughly 0.95-10 million cryopreserved PBMC were held in samples before DNA extraction. Remarks on this clone: Its matching antigen is unknown.

The assay, immunoSEQ v3.0, was run at survey level. TCRdb keeps only in-frame clones here, not all; method: immunoSEQ multiplex PCR. This repertoire shows 25,000 to 35,000 clones, roughly nine tenths found once; its top ten account for under 5.5%. The TCR sequence derives from a man between 18 and 35 years old with HIV. The rearrangement uses TRBV7-2 and TRBJ2-7; D might be TRBD1 (7 bases). Source: unsorted PBMCs, taken 3.1 years after starting antiretroviral therapy. CDR3 protein: CASSLAGTEAYEQYF. The CDR3 nucleotides are TGTGCCAGCAGCTTGGCGGGGACAGAAGCCTACGAGCAGTACTTC.